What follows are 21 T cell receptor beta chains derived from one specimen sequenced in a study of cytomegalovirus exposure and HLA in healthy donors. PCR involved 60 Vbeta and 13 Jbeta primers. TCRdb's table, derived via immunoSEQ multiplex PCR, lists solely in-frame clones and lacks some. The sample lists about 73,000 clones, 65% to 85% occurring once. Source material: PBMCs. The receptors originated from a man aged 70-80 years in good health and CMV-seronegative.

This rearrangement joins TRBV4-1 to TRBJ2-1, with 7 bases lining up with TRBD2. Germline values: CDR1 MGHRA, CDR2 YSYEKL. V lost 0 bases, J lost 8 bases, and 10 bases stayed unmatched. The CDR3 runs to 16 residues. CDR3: CASSQEGAGSPYEQFF. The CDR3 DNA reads TGCGCCAGCAGCCAAGAAGGAGCGGGGAGCCCCTATGAGCAGTTCTTC.

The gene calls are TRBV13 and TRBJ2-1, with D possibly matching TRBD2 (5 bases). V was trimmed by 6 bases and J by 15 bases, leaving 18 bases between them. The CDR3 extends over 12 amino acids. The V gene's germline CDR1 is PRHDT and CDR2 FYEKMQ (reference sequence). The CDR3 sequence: CASSPDGVRRFF. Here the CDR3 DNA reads TGTGCCAGCAGTCCCGACGGGGTCCGGAGGTTCTTC.

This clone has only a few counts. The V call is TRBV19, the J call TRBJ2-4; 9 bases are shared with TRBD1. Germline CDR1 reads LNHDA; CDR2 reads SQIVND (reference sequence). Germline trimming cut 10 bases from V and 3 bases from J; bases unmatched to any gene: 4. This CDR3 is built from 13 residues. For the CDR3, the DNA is TGTGCCACCGCGGACAGGGGCAAAAACATTCAGTACTTC. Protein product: CATADRGKNIQYF.

CDR3: CASSYDRASYGYTF. The CDR3 nucleotides read TGTGCCAGCAGCTACGACAGGGCATCCTATGGCTACACCTTC. The chain is built from TRBV7-2 and TRBJ1-2; 7 bases are a match to TRBD1. Germline assignment: CDR1 SGHTA and CDR2 FQGNSA. CDR3 length equals 14 residues. Losses at the gene ends were 4 bases for V and 4 bases for J; bases not matched to a gene: 6.

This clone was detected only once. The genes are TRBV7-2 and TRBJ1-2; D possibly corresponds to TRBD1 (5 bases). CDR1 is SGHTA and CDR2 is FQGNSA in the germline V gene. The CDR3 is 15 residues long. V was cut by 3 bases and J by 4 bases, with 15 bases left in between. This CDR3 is CASSFQGGAGYGYTF. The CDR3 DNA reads TGTGCCAGCAGCTTTCAGGGAGGCGCGGGCTATGGCTACACCTTC.

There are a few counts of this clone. CDR3 DNA sequence: TGTGCCATCAGTGGGACAGGGACTACCTACGAGCAGTACTTC. Its translation: CAISGTGTTYEQYF. This chain connects TRBV10-3 to TRBJ2-7; the D gene is possibly TRBD1 (8 bases). V was cut by 4 bases and J by 2 bases, with 12 bases left in between. CDR1 and CDR2 from the germline V gene are ENHRY and SYGVKD. This CDR3 contains 14 residues.

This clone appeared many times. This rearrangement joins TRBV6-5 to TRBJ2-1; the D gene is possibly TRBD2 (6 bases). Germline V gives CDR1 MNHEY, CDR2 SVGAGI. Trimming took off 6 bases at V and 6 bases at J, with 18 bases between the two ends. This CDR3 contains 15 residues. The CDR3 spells CASSSRLVSVNEQFF. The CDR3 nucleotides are TGTGCCAGCAGCTCCCGACTAGTTTCGGTCAATGAGCAGTTCTTC.

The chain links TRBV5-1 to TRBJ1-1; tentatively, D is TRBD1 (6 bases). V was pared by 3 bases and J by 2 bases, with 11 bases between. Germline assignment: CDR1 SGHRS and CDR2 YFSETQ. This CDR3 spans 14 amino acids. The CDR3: CASSYVGGNTEAFF. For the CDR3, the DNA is TGCGCCAGCAGCTACGTAGGGGGTAACACTGAAGCTTTCTTT.

CDR3 nucleotides: TGTGCCAGTAGTATCGCGGGGGAGAACGGAAACACCATATATTTT. It is translated as CASSIAGENGNTIYF. This sequence joins TRBV19 and TRBJ1-3; possible D gene TRBD1, 5 bases. Per the germline V gene, CDR1 is LNHDA and CDR2 is SQIVND (reference sequence). CDR3 length: 15 amino acids. Trimming pared 3 bases from V and 4 bases from J, leaving 13 bases between.

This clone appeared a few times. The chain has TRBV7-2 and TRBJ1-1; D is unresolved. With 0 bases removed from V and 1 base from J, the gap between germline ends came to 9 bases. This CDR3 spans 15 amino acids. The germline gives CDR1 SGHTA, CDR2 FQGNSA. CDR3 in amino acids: CASSLAEARNTEAFF. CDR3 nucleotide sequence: TGTGCCAGCAGCTTAGCGGAGGCGAGGAACACTGAAGCTTTCTTT.

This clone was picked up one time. Here the CDR3 DNA reads TGTGCCAGCAGTTACCTAGGAGGGAATGGCTACACCTTC. Its translation: CASSYLGGNGYTF. The V gene is TRBV6-5, the J gene TRBJ1-2; D ambiguous. V was trimmed by 2 bases and J by 6 bases, leaving 10 bases between them. The CDR3 extends over 13 amino acids. Per germline, CDR1 MNHEY and CDR2 SVGAGI.

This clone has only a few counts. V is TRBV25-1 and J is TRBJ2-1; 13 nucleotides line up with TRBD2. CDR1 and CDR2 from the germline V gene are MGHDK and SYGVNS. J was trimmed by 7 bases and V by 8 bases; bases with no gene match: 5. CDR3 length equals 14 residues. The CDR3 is CASATSGGANEQFF. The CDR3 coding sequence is TGTGCCAGCGCTACTAGCGGGGGGGCAAATGAGCAGTTCTTC.

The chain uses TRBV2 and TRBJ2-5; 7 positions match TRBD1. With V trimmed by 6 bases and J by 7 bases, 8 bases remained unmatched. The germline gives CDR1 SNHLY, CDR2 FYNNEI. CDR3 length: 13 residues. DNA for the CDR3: TGTGCCAGCAGGCCGACAGGGTCAGGGACCCAGTACTTC. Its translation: CASRPTGSGTQYF. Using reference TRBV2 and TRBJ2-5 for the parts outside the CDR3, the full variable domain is EPEVTQTPSHQVTQMGQEVILRCVPISNHLYFYWYRQILGQKVEFLVSFYNNEISEKSEIFDDQFSVERPDGSNFTLKIRSTKLEDSAMYFCASRPTGSGTQYFGPGTRLLVL.

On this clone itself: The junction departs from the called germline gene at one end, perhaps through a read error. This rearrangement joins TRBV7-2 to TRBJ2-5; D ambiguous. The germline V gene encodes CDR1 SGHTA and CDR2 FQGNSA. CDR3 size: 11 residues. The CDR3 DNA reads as TGTGCCAGCAGTAACCAGGAGACCCAGTACTTC. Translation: CASSNQETQYF. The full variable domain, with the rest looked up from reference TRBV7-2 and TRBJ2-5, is GAGVSQSPSNKVTEKGKDVELRCDPISGHTALYWYRQSLGQGLEFLIYFQGNSAPDKSGLPSDRFSAERTGGSVSTLTIQRTQQEDSAVYLCASSNQETQYFGPGTRLLVL.

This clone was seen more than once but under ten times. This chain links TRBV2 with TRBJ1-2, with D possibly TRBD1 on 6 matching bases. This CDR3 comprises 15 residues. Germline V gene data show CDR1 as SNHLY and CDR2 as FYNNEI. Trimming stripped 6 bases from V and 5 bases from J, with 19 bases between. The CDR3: CASSGLMGAAYGYTF. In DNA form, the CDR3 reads TGTGCCAGCAGCGGCTTAATGGGGGCAGCATATGGCTACACCTTC.

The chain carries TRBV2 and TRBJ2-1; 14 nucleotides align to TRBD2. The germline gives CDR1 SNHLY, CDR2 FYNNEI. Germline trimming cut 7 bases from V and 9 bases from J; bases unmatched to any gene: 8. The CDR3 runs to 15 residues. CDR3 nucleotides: TGTGCCAGCACCCCGGGACTAGCGGGAGTTGGTGAGCAGTTCTTC. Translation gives CASTPGLAGVGEQFF.

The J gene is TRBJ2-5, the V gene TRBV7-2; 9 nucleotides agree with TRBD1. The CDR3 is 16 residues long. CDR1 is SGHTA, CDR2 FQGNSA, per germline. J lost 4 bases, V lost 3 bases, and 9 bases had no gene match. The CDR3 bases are TGTGCCAGCAGCTTCAACCAACAGGGGGCGGTAGAGACCCAGTACTTC. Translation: CASSFNQQGAVETQYF.

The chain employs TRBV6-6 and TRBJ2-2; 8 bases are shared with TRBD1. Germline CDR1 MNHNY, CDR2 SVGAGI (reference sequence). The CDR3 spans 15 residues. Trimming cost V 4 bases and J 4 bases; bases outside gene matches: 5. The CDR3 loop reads CASSSGQGITGELFF. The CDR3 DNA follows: TGTGCCAGCAGTTCCGGACAGGGCATCACCGGGGAGCTGTTTTTT.

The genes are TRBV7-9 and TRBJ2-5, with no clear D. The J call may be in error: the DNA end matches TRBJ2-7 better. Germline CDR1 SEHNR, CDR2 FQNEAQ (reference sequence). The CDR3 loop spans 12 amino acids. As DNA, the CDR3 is TGTGCCAGCAGCTTGCTTACCTACGAGCAGTACTTC. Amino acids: CASSLLTYEQYF.

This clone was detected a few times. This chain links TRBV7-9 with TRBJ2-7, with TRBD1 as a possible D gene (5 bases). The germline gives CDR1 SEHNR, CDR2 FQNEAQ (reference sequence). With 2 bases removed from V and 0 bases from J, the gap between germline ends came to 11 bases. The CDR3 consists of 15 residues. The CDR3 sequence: CASSLMTETSYEQYF. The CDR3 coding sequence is TGTGCCAGCAGCTTAATGACAGAAACCTCCTACGAGCAGTACTTC.

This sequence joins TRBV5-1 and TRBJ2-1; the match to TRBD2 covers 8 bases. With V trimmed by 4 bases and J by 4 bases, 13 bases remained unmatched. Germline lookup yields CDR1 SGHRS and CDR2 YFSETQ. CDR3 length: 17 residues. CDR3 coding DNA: TGCGCCAGCAGCCGGGAGGCTAGCGGGCCTATTTACAATGAGCAGTTCTTC. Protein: CASSREASGPIYNEQFF. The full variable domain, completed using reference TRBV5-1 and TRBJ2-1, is KAGVTQTPRYLIKTRGQQVTLSCSPISGHRSVSWYQQTPGQGLQFLFEYFSETQRNKGNFPGRFSGRQFSNSRSEMNVSTLELGDSALYLCASSREASGPIYNEQFFGPGTRLTVL.